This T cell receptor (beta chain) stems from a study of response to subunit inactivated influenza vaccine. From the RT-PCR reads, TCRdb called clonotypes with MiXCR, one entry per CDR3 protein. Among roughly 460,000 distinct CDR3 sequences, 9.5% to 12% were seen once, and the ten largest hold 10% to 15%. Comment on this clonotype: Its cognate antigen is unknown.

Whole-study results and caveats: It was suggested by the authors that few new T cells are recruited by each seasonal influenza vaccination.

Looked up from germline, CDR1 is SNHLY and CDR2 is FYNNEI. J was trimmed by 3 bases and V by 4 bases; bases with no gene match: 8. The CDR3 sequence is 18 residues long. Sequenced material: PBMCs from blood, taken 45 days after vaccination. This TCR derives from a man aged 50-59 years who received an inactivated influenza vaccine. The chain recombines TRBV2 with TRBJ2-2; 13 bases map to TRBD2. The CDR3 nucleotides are TGTGCCAGCAGTGTGGTCGGACTAGCGGGAGTGGACACCGGGGAGCTGTTTTTT. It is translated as CASSVVGLAGVDTGELFF.